A single sample is the source of the 17 T cell receptor beta chains below, sequenced in a study of T cells in localized non-small cell lung cancer. The table came from immunoSEQ multiplex PCR; TCRdb's copy has only in-frame clones and leaves some out. The sample includes under 12,000 clones, about four fifths seen only once; the top ten take around 20%. Sequencing used peripheral blood mononuclear cells, obtained before any cancer treatment. The origin of the receptors is a female donor aged 60 or older with stage II lung adenocarcinoma.

This clone was detected a few times. The V and J genes are TRBV5-1 and TRBJ2-2, with D possibly being TRBD2 (6 bases). The V gene's germline CDR1 is SGHRS and CDR2 YFSETQ. The length of the CDR3 is 15 residues. Trimming cost V 2 bases and J 2 bases, with 10 bases left between them. The CDR3 DNA reads as TGCGCCAGCAGCTTTGGGGGGACTAACACCGGGGAGCTGTTTTTT. This gives the protein CASSFGGTNTGELFF.

The J gene is TRBJ1-2, the V gene TRBV27, with 7 nucleotides matching TRBD1. With 3 bases clipped from V and 4 bases from J, the junction kept 5 bases outside the gene matches. The CDR3 totals 14 residues. Per the germline V gene, CDR1 is MNHEY and CDR2 is SMNVEV (reference sequence). The CDR3 region has the DNA TGTGCCAGCAGTTTGGGGGGACAGCCCTATGGCTACACCTTC. Protein product: CASSLGGQPYGYTF.

The chain employs TRBV23-1 and TRBJ1-2, with D perhaps TRBD1 (6 bases). TRBV23-1 is designated an ORF whose function remains uncertain. The CDR3 runs 15 residues. The V and J ends lost 8 bases and 6 bases respectively, with 22 bases between them. The CDR3 bases are TGCGCCAGCGGTCCAGGGGCGCGGATGTGTAATGGCTACACCTTC. Translation: CASGPGARMCNGYTF.

The DNA of the CDR3 is TGTGCCAGCAGGACCACAGGGGTGGTGGAAAAACTGTTTTTT. It translates to CASRTTGVVEKLFF. The rearrangement uses TRBV6-4 and TRBJ1-4; 7 nucleotides align to TRBD1. Unmatched junction bases numbered 9, after V lost 6 bases and J lost 8 bases. This CDR3 spans 14 amino acids. Per germline, CDR1 MRHNA and CDR2 SNTAGT.

This clone appeared a few times. The rearrangement joins TRBV5-5 to TRBJ2-5; 8 bases are a match to TRBD1. The germline V gene has CDR1 SGHKS and CDR2 YYEKEE (reference sequence). V lost 4 bases and J lost 3; bases outside the gene matches: 5. The CDR3 has 14 amino acids. CDR3 region: CASSTRTGKETQYF. The CDR3 nucleotides are TGTGCCAGCAGCACCCGGACAGGGAAAGAGACCCAGTACTTC.

In this sample, this clone turned up a few times. The chain recombines TRBV4-2 with TRBJ1-5; 8 nucleotides match TRBD1. The V segment lost 4 bases and the J segment 5 bases; nucleotides outside the gene matches: 4. CDR1 LGHNA and CDR2 YNFKEQ come from the germline V gene. This CDR3 has 14 residues. This CDR3 reads CASSLTGEHQPQHF. The CDR3, as DNA: TGTGCCAGCAGCCTGACAGGGGAGCATCAGCCCCAGCATTTT.

This clone was seen a handful of times. The V call is TRBV13, the J call TRBJ2-3; no clear D gene. Trimming stripped 5 bases from V and 4 bases from J, with 13 bases between. CDR3 length: 14 amino acids. Germline CDR1 reads PRHDT; CDR2 reads FYEKMQ (reference sequence). CDR3 sequence: CASSPRWSADTQYF. In DNA, the CDR3 is TGTGCCAGCAGCCCCAGATGGAGCGCAGATACGCAGTATTTT.

The chain links TRBV6-6 to TRBJ1-5, with unresolved D. Per germline, CDR1 MNHNY and CDR2 SVGAGI (reference sequence). V lost 6 bases to trimming and J lost 4 bases, with 10 bases between them. The CDR3 extends over 13 amino acids. As DNA, the CDR3 is TGTGCCAGCAGCAGGCGACCTAATCAGCCCCAGCATTTT. Residues: CASSRRPNQPQHF.

The V gene is TRBV2, the J gene TRBJ2-2; D call uncertain. Germline CDR1 SNHLY, CDR2 FYNNEI. CDR3 length equals 14 residues. V lost 4 bases and J 1 base, leaving 7 bases between the germline ends. CDR3 residues: CASSGGQNTGELFF. The CDR3 nucleotides are TGTGCCAGCAGTGGAGGCCAGAACACCGGGGAGCTGTTTTTT. Full variable domain (outside the CDR3, taken from reference TRBV2 and TRBJ2-2): EPEVTQTPSHQVTQMGQEVILRCVPISNHLYFYWYRQILGQKVEFLVSFYNNEISEKSEIFDDQFSVERPDGSNFTLKIRSTKLEDSAMYFCASSGGQNTGELFFGEGSRLTVL.

The sample holds a few counts of this clone. The chain combines TRBV5-4 with TRBJ2-5, with TRBD1 matching over 9 bases. The V gene's germline CDR1 is SGHNT and CDR2 YYREEE (reference sequence). V was clipped by 2 bases and J by 4 bases; unmatched bases: 6. This CDR3 has 15 amino acids. The CDR3 DNA is TGTGCCAGCAGCTTAGGACAGGGGAGAATAGAGACCCAGTACTTC. Amino acid sequence: CASSLGQGRIETQYF.

V gene TRBV7-6 combines with J gene TRBJ1-2; 7 nucleotides match TRBD1. This CDR3 comprises 17 residues. Per the germline V gene, CDR1 is SGHVS and CDR2 is FNYEAQ. V was pared by 2 bases and J by 1 base, with 10 bases of the junction left unmatched. Written as DNA, the CDR3 is TGTGCCAGCAGCTTAACCCCCAGGGGGGCAATTAACTATGGCTACACCTTC. Translated: CASSLTPRGAINYGYTF.

As DNA, the CDR3 is TGCGCCAGCAGTGAGGGCTCTGGAAACACCATATATTTT. Its translation is CASSEGSGNTIYF. The chain has TRBV5-1 and TRBJ1-3; the D is unclear. The CDR3 is 13 amino acids. CDR1 is SGHRS and CDR2 is YFSETQ in the germline V gene. Between the trimmed V and J ends, which lost 5 bases and 0 bases, there was a span of 6 bases.

This clone was picked up one time. The rearrangement links TRBV10-3 to TRBJ2-7; TRBD2 is a possible D gene (7 bases). The CDR3 length is 14 residues. Trimming removed 1 base at V and 4 bases at J, with 11 bases between. Per germline, CDR1 ENHRY and CDR2 SYGVKD. CDR3 residues: CAISELRGRYEQYF. For the CDR3, the DNA is TGTGCCATCAGTGAGTTGCGGGGGCGGTACGAGCAGTACTTC.

This chain uses TRBV4-3 with TRBJ2-1, with D perhaps TRBD1 (5 bases). Looked up from germline, CDR1 is LGHNA and CDR2 is YSLEER. V gave up 0 bases and J gave up 7 bases, with 13 bases separating them. The CDR3 contains 15 residues. The CDR3 DNA is TGCGCCAGCAGCCAAGATGGTAACAGGCTAAATGAGCAGTTCTTC. Its protein is CASSQDGNRLNEQFF.

The chain employs TRBV29-1 and TRBJ2-5; 7 bases match TRBD1. The CDR3 sequence is 12 residues long. V shed 2 bases, J shed 7 bases, and the junction held 4 bases outside the gene matches. Germline V gives CDR1 SQVTM, CDR2 ANQGSEA. The CDR3 is CSVERPGGTQYF. CDR3 coding DNA: TGCAGCGTTGAAAGGCCAGGGGGGACCCAGTACTTC.

This clone was detected once. The CDR3 loop is CASSFIGSTWNTEAFF. CDR3 bases: TGTGCCAGCAGCTTTATAGGGTCAACGTGGAACACTGAAGCTTTCTTT. This chain joins TRBV7-9 and TRBJ1-1; no clear D. V was pared by 3 bases and J by 1 base, with 15 bases between. The germline gives CDR1 SEHNR, CDR2 FQNEAQ (reference sequence). The CDR3 contains 16 residues. Drawing the rest from reference TRBV7-9 and TRBJ1-1, the complete variable domain is DTGVSQNPRHKITKRGQNVTFRCDPISEHNRLYWYRQTLGQGPEFLTYFQNEAQLEKSRLLSDRFSAERPKGSFSTLEIQRTEQGDSAMYLCASSFIGSTWNTEAFFGQGTRLTVV.

This clone was counted between two and nine times. The V gene is TRBV7-3, the J gene TRBJ2-7; D possibly matches TRBD1 or TRBD2 (5 bases each). The germline V gene encodes CDR1 SGHTA and CDR2 FQGTGA. The CDR3 has 13 amino acids. Trimming removed 5 bases at V and 7 bases at J, with 15 bases between. DNA for the CDR3: TGTGCCAGCAGCACCTCCGGGACCGGTGAGCAGTACTTC. This translates into CASSTSGTGEQYF.